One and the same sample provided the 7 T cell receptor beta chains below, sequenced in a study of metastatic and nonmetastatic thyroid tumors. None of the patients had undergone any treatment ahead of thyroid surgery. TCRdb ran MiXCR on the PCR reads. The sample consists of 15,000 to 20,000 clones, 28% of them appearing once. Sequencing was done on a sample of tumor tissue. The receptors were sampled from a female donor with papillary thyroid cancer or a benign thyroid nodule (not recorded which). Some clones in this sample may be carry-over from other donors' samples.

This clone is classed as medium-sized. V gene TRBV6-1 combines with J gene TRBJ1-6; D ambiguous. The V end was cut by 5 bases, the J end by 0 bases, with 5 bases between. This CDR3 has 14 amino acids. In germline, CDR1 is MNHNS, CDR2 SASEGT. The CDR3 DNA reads TGTGCCAGCAGTAGGGACTCCTATAATTCACCCCTCCACTTT. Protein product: CASSRDSYNSPLHF.

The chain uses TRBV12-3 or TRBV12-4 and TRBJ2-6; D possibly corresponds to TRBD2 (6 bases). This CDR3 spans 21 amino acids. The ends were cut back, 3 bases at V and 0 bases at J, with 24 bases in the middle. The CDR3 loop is CASSFEGYCGTGDSGANVLTF. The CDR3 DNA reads TGTGCCAGCAGTTTCGAGGGGTATTGTGGGACTGGGGACTCTGGGGCCAACGTCCTGACTTTC.

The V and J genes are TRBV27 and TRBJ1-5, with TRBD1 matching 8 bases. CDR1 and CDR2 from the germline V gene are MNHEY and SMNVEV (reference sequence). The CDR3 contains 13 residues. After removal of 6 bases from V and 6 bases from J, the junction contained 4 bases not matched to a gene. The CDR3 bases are TGTGCCAGCAGAAAACAGGGGGGTCAGCCCCAGCATTTT. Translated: CASRKQGGQPQHF.

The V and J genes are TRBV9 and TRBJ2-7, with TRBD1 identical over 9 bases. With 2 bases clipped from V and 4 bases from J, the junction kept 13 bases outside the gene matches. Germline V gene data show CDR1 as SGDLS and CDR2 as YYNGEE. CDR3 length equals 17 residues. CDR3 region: CASSVEQGAMGDYEQYF. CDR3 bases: TGTGCCAGCAGCGTTGAACAGGGGGCTATGGGGGATTACGAGCAGTACTTC.

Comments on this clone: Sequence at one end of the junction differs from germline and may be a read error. The CDR3: CSSSYSGRPKPGLAVRETQYF. CDR3 nucleotide sequence: TGTTCCAGCAGTTACTCCGGCCGGCCGAAACCGGGACTAGCGGTACGGGAGACCCAGTACTTC. J is TRBJ2-5 and V is TRBV6-2 or TRBV6-3, with 11 bases aligning to TRBD2. The germline gives CDR1 MNHEY, CDR2 SVGEGT. The CDR3 runs to 21 residues.

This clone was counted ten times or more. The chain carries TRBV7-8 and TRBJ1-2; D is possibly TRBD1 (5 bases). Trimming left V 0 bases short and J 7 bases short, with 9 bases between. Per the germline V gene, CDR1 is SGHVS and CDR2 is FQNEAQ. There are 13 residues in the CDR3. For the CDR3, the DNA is TGTGCCAGCAGCTTAGCGAACCAGGGTGGCTACACCTTC. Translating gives CASSLANQGGYTF.

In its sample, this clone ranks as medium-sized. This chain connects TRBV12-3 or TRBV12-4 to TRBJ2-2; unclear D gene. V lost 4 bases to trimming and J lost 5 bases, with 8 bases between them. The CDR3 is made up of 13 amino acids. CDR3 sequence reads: CASSSQLTGELFF. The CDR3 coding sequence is TGTGCCAGCAGTTCCCAGTTAACCGGGGAGCTGTTTTTT.